The clone carrying this TCR beta chain was observed a few times. Its antigen is unidentified. Original processing methods: Per sample, the median was approximately 96,000 TCRs, with values from around 20,000 to 690,000. TCRdb processed the RACE reads anew with MiXCR; each CDR3 protein has one entry. Here the V and J calls rest on TCRdb's processing, not on the authors' analysis. This sample has fewer than 150,000 distinct CDR3 sequences, with less than 15% found just once. The V gene's germline CDR1 is DFQATT and CDR2 SNEGSKA (reference sequence). Trimming took off 6 bases at V and 9 bases at J, with 12 bases between the two ends. This CDR3 has 11 residues. This entry comes from a study of human T cells and chemical hapten exposure. Time point in this sample: pre-sensitization, week 0. Documented treatment: therapeutic diphenylcyclopropenone sensitization with weekly scalp DPC. Regarding the study as a whole: DPC sensitization produced no change in TCRs with frequency above 1 in 1000.

The rearrangement joins TRBV20-1 to TRBJ2-1; D uncertain. The sample here was whole blood, taken in connection with sensitization to the hapten diphenylcyclopropenone (DPC). This receptor was identified in a woman in her late teens or twenties with alopecia areata. Some clones in this sample may be carry-over from other donors' samples. CDR3 loop: CSAPRSVEQFF. CDR3 bases: TGCAGTGCCCCGAGGTCCGTTGAGCAGTTCTTC.